These 7 T cell receptor beta chains came from one sample sequenced in a study of control samples from healthy donors and cancer patients (dated by TCRdb to 2018 to 2021). Library construction relied on the immunoSEQ multiplex PCR assay. TCRdb re-hosts the immuneACCESS table, in-frame sequences only. Its copies lack some clones; in the studies checked, an unresolved V gene accounts for under half of them, and the cause for the rest is not known. The sample profile shows roughly 370,000 clones; about nine tenths of them were found once. The ten largest clones represent 6% to 7% of the sample. Sequencing used PBMCs. These receptor sequences come from a man aged 40-49 years with head and neck cancer.

This chain connects TRBV19 to TRBJ1-6; D remains unclear. Germline V gives CDR1 LNHDA, CDR2 SQIVND (reference sequence). The CDR3 runs 15 residues. Trimming cost V 7 bases and J 7 bases, with 17 bases left between them. The CDR3 DNA reads as TGTGCCAGTACCCTGGACCCCGGAGGGAATTCACCCCTCCACTTT. Amino acid sequence: CASTLDPGGNSPLHF. Filled out from reference TRBV19 and TRBJ1-6, the complete variable domain reads DGGITQSPKYLFRKEGQNVTLSCEQNLNHDAMYWYRQDPGQGLRLIYYSQIVNDFQKGDIAEGYSVSREKKESFPLTVTSAQKNPTAFYLCASTLDPGGNSPLHFGNGTRLTVT.

The CDR3 DNA follows: TGTGCCAGCAGCCCACTAGCGGGCAGCTCCTACAATGAGCAGTTCTTC. Translation gives CASSPLAGSSYNEQFF. V is TRBV7-3 and J is TRBJ2-1; 9 bases are shared with TRBD2. The germline V gene has CDR1 SGHTA and CDR2 FQGTGA. This CDR3 has 16 amino acids. Unmatched junction bases numbered 5, after V lost 5 bases and J lost 0 bases. The variable domain in full, completed from reference TRBV7-3 and TRBJ2-1, reads GAGVSQTPSNKVTEKGKYVELRCDPISGHTALYWYRQSLGQGPEFLIYFQGTGAADDSGLPNDRFFAVRPEGSVSTLKIQRTERGDSAVYLCASSPLAGSSYNEQFFGPGTRLTVL.

The rearrangement joins TRBV28 to TRBJ1-2, with no clear D. This CDR3 spans 14 amino acids. Germline-derived CDR1 and CDR2 are MDHEN and SYDVKM. The V end lost 4 bases, the J end lost 7 bases, and 16 bases lay between the germline ends. CDR3 residues: CASSSPRRAPGYTF. CDR3 sequence (DNA): TGTGCCAGCAGTTCACCCCGAAGGGCCCCTGGCTACACCTTC.

This chain connects TRBV12-3 or TRBV12-4 to TRBJ2-5; TRBD1 matches at 8 bases. This CDR3 is built from 13 residues. V was clipped by 4 bases and J by 5 bases; unmatched bases: 3. The CDR3 region is CASSSRTGETQYF. In DNA form, the CDR3 reads TGTGCCAGCAGTTCCCGGACAGGGGAGACCCAGTACTTC.

The chain combines TRBV10-3 with TRBJ1-5; D is perhaps TRBD1 (5 bases). V was shortened by 2 bases and J by 3 bases, with 26 bases between the two germline ends. The germline V gene encodes CDR1 ENHRY and CDR2 SYGVKD. The CDR3 contains 20 residues. The CDR3 sequence is CAISESQKHPETEVNQPQHF. In nucleotides, the CDR3 is TGTGCCATCAGTGAGAGCCAGAAGCACCCCGAGACAGAGGTCAATCAGCCCCAGCATTTT.

This clone was counted once. V and J are TRBV4-2 and TRBJ1-1, with D possibly TRBD1 on 5 matching bases. This CDR3 contains 15 residues. V dropped 3 bases and J dropped 0 bases, with 11 bases sitting between them. CDR1 and CDR2 from the germline V gene are LGHNA and YNFKEQ. The CDR3 coding sequence is TGTGCCAGCAGCCACAGGGACCTAGTGAACACTGAAGCTTTCTTT. Residues: CASSHRDLVNTEAFF.

The chain employs TRBV7-3 and TRBJ2-1; D may be TRBD1 (7 bases). The germline V and J ends were trimmed by 5 bases and 3 bases, with 17 bases remaining between them. The CDR3 is 16 amino acids. Germline V gives CDR1 SGHTA, CDR2 FQGTGA. DNA of the CDR3: TGTGCCAGCAGCCCTACTGGGGGGACAGACTACAATGAGCAGTTCTTC. Its protein is CASSPTGGTDYNEQFF.